Below are 22 T cell receptor beta chains sequenced from a single sample in a study of Graves' ophthalmopathy and Graves' hyperthyroidism. Amplification targeted the TCR beta CDR3 regions, with RNA transcripts as the source material. HTBI-primed RT-PCR formed the first round, and a multiplex PCR formed the second. MiXCR, run by TCRdb on the multiplex PCR reads, gives a single entry per CDR3 protein. This sample yields some 370,000 distinct CDR3 sequences, of which approximately 18% are seen a single time; around 2.4% belongs to the top ten. The specimen sequenced was peripheral blood. These TCRs come from an adult woman with stable Graves' hyperthyroidism.

In its sample, this clonotype was seen many times. The chain combines TRBV28 with TRBJ2-7; 11 bases are a match to TRBD2. This CDR3 has 15 amino acids. Per the germline V gene, CDR1 is MDHEN and CDR2 is SYDVKM. After removal of 6 bases from V and 0 bases from J, the junction contained 4 bases not matched to a gene. CDR3 sequence (DNA): TGTGCCAGCAGCTTAGCGGGAGGGCTCTCCTACGAGCAGTACTTC. It encodes CASSLAGGLSYEQYF.

This clonotype has ten or more counts. The J gene is TRBJ1-2, the V gene TRBV12-3 or TRBV12-4, with 7 bases lining up with TRBD1. The CDR3 sequence is 14 residues long. V lost 8 bases and J lost 4; bases outside the gene matches: 10. CDR3 loop: CASDKGAPGYGYTF. The DNA of the CDR3 is TGTGCCAGCGACAAGGGGGCGCCGGGCTATGGCTACACCTTC.

The chain carries TRBV28 and TRBJ1-2; 8 bases match TRBD1. Germline V gives CDR1 MDHEN, CDR2 SYDVKM. The CDR3 consists of 13 residues. V dropped 5 bases and J dropped 7; count of bases not matched to a gene: 6. The DNA for the CDR3 is TGTGCCAGCAGTGGCAGGGGGCGCCTTGGCTACACCTTC. Protein product: CASSGRGRLGYTF.

In its sample, this clonotype was seen many times. The chain employs TRBV11-2 and TRBJ1-1, with D unresolved. CDR3 length: 12 amino acids. Germline V gene sequence: CDR1 SGHAT, CDR2 FQNNGV. Trimming cost V 5 bases and J 5 bases, with 9 bases left between them. The CDR3 nucleotides are TGTGCCAGCAGCCTCTCGAATACTGAAGCTTTCTTT. It is translated as CASSLSNTEAFF.

This clonotype occurred many times. The gene calls are TRBV20-1 and TRBJ1-2; unclear D gene. Germline V gene data show CDR1 as DFQATT and CDR2 as SNEGSKA (reference sequence). Deletions cut 8 bases from V and 3 bases from J, with 7 bases between. The CDR3 loop spans 10 amino acids. In DNA form, the CDR3 reads TGCAGTACAGAGGACTATGGCTACACCTTC. It specifies CSTEDYGYTF.

This clonotype was counted at least ten times. This chain uses TRBV4-2 with TRBJ2-7; 10 nucleotides align to TRBD2. CDR1 LGHNA and CDR2 YNFKEQ come from the germline V gene. V gave up 6 bases and J gave up 2 bases; unmatched junction bases: 7. This CDR3 has 15 amino acids. DNA for the CDR3: TGTGCCAGCAGACCGGAGCTAGCGGGAGCCTACGAGCAGTACTTC. Its translation is CASRPELAGAYEQYF.

This clonotype has a count of ten or more. The chain carries TRBV6-2 or TRBV6-3 and TRBJ2-5; D is ambiguous. The V gene lost 0 bases and the J gene lost 5 bases, with 1 base spanning the gap. The CDR3 length is 11 residues. From germline, CDR1 is MNHEY and CDR2 SVGEGT. The CDR3, as DNA: TGTGCCAGCAGTTACTCGGAGACCCAGTACTTC. As protein: CASSYSETQYF.

The gene calls are TRBV12-3 or TRBV12-4 and TRBJ1-1, with 8 bases matching TRBD1. With 5 bases clipped from V and 3 bases from J, the junction kept 5 bases outside the gene matches. The CDR3 has 14 amino acids. CDR3 DNA: TGTGCCAGCAGTGCGACAGGGGATCACACTGAAGCTTTCTTT. It codes for CASSATGDHTEAFF.

This chain links TRBV6-5 with TRBJ1-1; D is unclear. V lost 4 bases, J lost 5 bases, and 14 bases lay in between. Germline-derived CDR1 and CDR2 are MNHEY and SVGAGI. The CDR3 is 14 amino acids. The CDR3: CASSLRPLGTEAFF. The CDR3 DNA reads as TGTGCCAGCAGTTTACGGCCCCTGGGAACTGAAGCTTTCTTT.

This clonotype was seen repeatedly, ten times or more. The chain carries TRBV10-3 and TRBJ2-7, with 9 bases lining up with TRBD1. The CDR3 runs to 12 residues. Trimming removed 10 bases from V and 5 bases from J; junction bases left unmatched: 6. Germline CDR1 ENHRY, CDR2 SYGVKD. The chain's CDR3 is CATEGQGNEQYF. DNA for the CDR3: TGTGCCACTGAGGGACAGGGAAACGAGCAGTACTTC.

The chain combines TRBV28 with TRBJ2-3; 7 bases line up with TRBD1. J gave up 6 bases and V 3 bases, and 9 bases lay outside the gene matches. CDR1 and CDR2 (germline): MDHEN, SYDVKM. This CDR3 contains 15 residues. CDR3 protein: CASSFGAGGRDTQYF. The CDR3 region has the DNA TGTGCCAGCAGTTTTGGGGCAGGGGGTAGGGATACGCAGTATTTT. Looking up the rest from reference TRBV28 and TRBJ2-3 gives the full variable domain: DVKVTQSSRYLVKRTGEKVFLECVQDMDHENMFWYRQDPGLGLRLIYFSYDVKMKEKGDIPEGYSVSREKKERFSLILESASTNQTSMYLCASSFGAGGRDTQYFGPGTRLTVL.

This clonotype was seen ten or more times. One junction end disagrees with the germline gene, perhaps due to a read error. The chain combines TRBV7-9 with TRBJ1-1, with D perhaps TRBD1 (6 bases). From germline, CDR1 is SEHNR and CDR2 FQNEAQ (reference sequence). The CDR3 is 14 amino acids. In DNA, the CDR3 is TGCGCCAGCAGCTTGGCAGGGGCGAACACTGAAGCTTTCTTT. Residues: CASSLAGANTEAFF. Combining the CDR3 with reference TRBV7-9 and TRBJ1-1 gives the whole variable domain DTGVSQNPRHKITKRGQNVTFRCDPISEHNRLYWYRQTLGQGPEFLTYFQNEAQLEKSRLLSDRFSAERPKGSFSTLEIQRTEQGDSAMYLCASSLAGANTEAFFGQGTRLTVV.

This clonotype was found a few times. Compared with germline, one end of the junction differs, possibly owing to a read error. The genes are TRBV11-2 and TRBJ2-4; D is perhaps TRBD1 or TRBD2 (5 bases each). In germline, CDR1 is SGHAT, CDR2 FQNNGV. CDR3 length: 18 amino acids. CDR3 bases: TGTGCCAGCAGCTCCATCGGAGGCCAGGGCCTTGGCAAAAACATTAAGTACTTC. It translates to CASSSIGGQGLGKNIKYF.

This clonotype was observed many times. V gene TRBV5-1 combines with J gene TRBJ2-5; TRBD1 might be the D (5 bases). Trimming took 5 bases from V and 3 from J, leaving 20 bases between them. Per the germline V gene, CDR1 is SGHRS and CDR2 is YFSETQ. The CDR3 length is 16 residues. The CDR3 loop reads CASREDSLMGKETQYF. The DNA for the CDR3 is TGCGCCAGCAGGGAAGACAGCCTGATGGGGAAAGAGACCCAGTACTTC.

This clonotype was counted many times. This chain uses TRBV12-3 or TRBV12-4 with TRBJ2-6; 8 bases line up with TRBD1. The ends lost 1 base at V and 0 bases at J; junction bases unmatched: 5. There are 18 residues in the CDR3. CDR3 coding DNA: TGTGCCAGCAGTTTAGGCAGGGGGCTGGGCTCTGGGGCCAACGTCCTGACTTTC. Translating gives CASSLGRGLGSGANVLTF.

This clonotype showed up many times. V gene TRBV29-1 combines with J gene TRBJ2-7; TRBD2 might be the D (5 bases). Per germline, CDR1 SQVTM and CDR2 ANQGSEA. V was shortened by 5 bases and J by 12 bases, with 11 bases between the two germline ends. This CDR3 is 9 amino acids long. This chain's CDR3 is CSVFAEGYF. CDR3 coding DNA: TGCAGCGTTTTCGCCGAGGGGTACTTC.

This clonotype was seen only a few times. V is TRBV4-2 and J is TRBJ2-7, with 10 bases that match TRBD2. The CDR3 is made up of 14 amino acids. Germline CDR1 and CDR2: LGHNA and YNFKEQ. Trimming cost V 4 bases and J 11 bases; bases outside gene matches: 11. The CDR3 DNA is TGTGCCAGCAGCCTACTAGCGGGGAAGGGGGGGGAGTACTTC. It yields the protein CASSLLAGKGGEYF.

This clonotype was seen more than once but under ten times. The chain has TRBV4-1 and TRBJ2-5; 13 nucleotides agree with TRBD2. This CDR3 has 18 amino acids. V trimming: 2 bases; J trimming: 1 base; junction bases outside the gene matches: 7. Per germline, CDR1 MGHRA and CDR2 YSYEKL. Written as DNA, the CDR3 is TGCGCCAGCAGCCAACAACCAACTAGCGGGAGGGCCCAAGAGACCCAGTACTTC. Translating it yields CASSQQPTSGRAQETQYF.

This clonotype has only a few counts. The chain joins TRBV4-2 to TRBJ2-2; 12 bases are a match to TRBD2. The junction had 7 bases not matched to a gene; V was cut back by 4 bases and J by 7 bases. The germline gives CDR1 LGHNA, CDR2 YNFKEQ. This CDR3 is 16 amino acids long. The DNA of the CDR3 is TGTGCCAGCAGCCTGCGACTAGCGGGAGAACACGGGGAGCTGTTTTTT. This sequence encodes CASSLRLAGEHGELFF.

The V call is TRBV19, the J call TRBJ2-2, with D unresolved. V was cut by 4 bases and J by 3 bases, with 15 bases left in between. The CDR3 extends over 16 amino acids. The germline V gene has CDR1 LNHDA and CDR2 SQIVND (reference sequence). Here the CDR3 DNA reads TGTGCCAGTAGTACCCTCAGGACCGGGCACACCGGGGAGCTGTTTTTT. Amino acids: CASSTLRTGHTGELFF.

This clonotype has a handful of counts. CDR3 coding DNA: TGTGCCAGCTCACCGGGCAGGTCTGATCAGCCCCAGCATTTT. Translating gives CASSPGRSDQPQHF. The V and J genes are TRBV18 and TRBJ1-5; D not certain. V lost 3 bases and J lost 5, with 11 bases in between. The CDR3 sequence is 14 residues long. CDR1 and CDR2 (germline): KGHSH, LQKENI.

CDR3 sequence: CASSSGNSGIGTGELFF. The CDR3 bases are TGTGCCAGCAGCTCTGGCAATAGCGGGATCGGCACCGGGGAGCTGTTTTTT. The V call is TRBV11-2, the J call TRBJ2-2; 8 nucleotides agree with TRBD2. This CDR3 spans 17 amino acids. With V trimmed by 4 bases and J by 4 bases, 11 bases remained unmatched. Germline V gene data show CDR1 as SGHAT and CDR2 as FQNNGV.